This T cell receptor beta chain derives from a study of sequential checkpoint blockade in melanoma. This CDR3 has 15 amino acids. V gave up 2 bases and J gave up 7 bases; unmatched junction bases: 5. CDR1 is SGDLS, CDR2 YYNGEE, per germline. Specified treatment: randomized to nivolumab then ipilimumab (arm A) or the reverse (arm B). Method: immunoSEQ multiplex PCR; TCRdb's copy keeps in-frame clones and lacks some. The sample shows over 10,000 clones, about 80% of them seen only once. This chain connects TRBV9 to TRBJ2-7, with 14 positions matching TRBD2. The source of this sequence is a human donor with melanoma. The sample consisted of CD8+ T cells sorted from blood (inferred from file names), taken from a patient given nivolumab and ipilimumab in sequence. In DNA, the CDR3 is TGTGCCAGCAGCGTGACTAGCGGGGGGGCGGGTGAGCAGTACTTC. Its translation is CASSVTSGGAGEQYF.